The clone carrying this T cell receptor beta chain was seen a few times. Its target is unknown. The time point was: patch test 2, 6 weeks after DPC sensitization. Treatment given: therapeutic diphenylcyclopropenone sensitization with weekly scalp DPC. Ahead of each patch test application, blood was drawn. This sample is drawn from a study of human T cells and chemical hapten exposure. This CDR3 is 16 amino acids long. Germline V CDR1 and CDR2: DFQATT, SNEGSKA (reference sequence). V was trimmed by 4 bases and J by 0 bases, leaving 15 bases between them. Broader study findings: Healthy people's immune response may differ from that of the donors, who had alopecia.

TCRdb re-derived calls from the RACE reads in MiXCR, one entry per CDR3 protein. The data contain over 100,000 distinct CDR3 sequences, roughly a tenth of them singletons. The sequencing used whole blood, collected in connection with sensitization to the hapten diphenylcyclopropenone (DPC). The rearrangement joins TRBV20-1 to TRBJ1-4, with a tentative D call TRBD1 (5 bases). The TCR comes from a woman aged 40 to 50 with alopecia areata. Some clones in this sample may be carry-over from other donors' samples. CDR3 nucleotides: TGCAGTGCTACCCGGGGGGGGTCTGCAACTAATGAAAAACTGTTTTTT. This translates into CSATRGGSATNEKLFF.